One and the same sample provided the 16 T cell receptor beta chains below, sequenced in a study of post-analysis software for immune sequencing data. Findings of the study overall: In patients, TRBV5-6, TRBV5-1 and TRBV20-1 belonged to four or five TRBV segments found more frequently than in controls.

TCR beta cDNA libraries had unique molecular identifiers. TCRdb passed the PCR reads through MiXCR, listing each CDR3 protein once. This sample has around 710,000 distinct CDR3 sequences, with around 45% found just once. These receptors have no known antigen. The sample comprised blood. These receptor sequences come from a girl aged 10 to 17 with multiple sclerosis.

V and J are TRBV7-6 and TRBJ2-2, with 8 bases matching TRBD2. Unmatched junction bases numbered 10, after V lost 8 bases and J lost 5 bases. There are 15 residues in the CDR3. Germline V gene data show CDR1 as SGHVS and CDR2 as FNYEAQ. CDR3 bases: TGTGCCAGCCAAGCGGGAGATGGAGATACCGGGGAGCTGTTTTTT. Protein: CASQAGDGDTGELFF. The full variable domain, in which reference TRBV7-6 and TRBJ2-2 provide the parts outside the CDR3, is GAGVSQSPRYKVTKRGQDVALRCDPISGHVSLYWYRQALGQGPEFLTYFNYEAQQDKSGLPNDRFSAERPEGSISTLTIQRTEQRDSAMYRCASQAGDGDTGELFFGEGSRLTVL.

The chain uses TRBV6-5 and TRBJ2-7, with D perhaps matching TRBD1 or TRBD2 (5 bases each). This CDR3 comprises 14 residues. Trimming took 0 bases from V and 0 from J, leaving 6 bases between them. CDR1 is MNHEY, CDR2 SVGAGI, per germline. The CDR3 bases are TGTGCCAGCAGTTACTCCGGGGCCTCCTACGAGCAGTACTTC. Translation gives CASSYSGASYEQYF.

The sample holds a few counts of this clonotype. J is TRBJ1-4 and V is TRBV7-9; maybe TRBD1 (5 bases). Germline CDR1 reads SEHNR; CDR2 reads FQNEAQ (reference sequence). The CDR3 spans 17 residues. V was trimmed by 2 bases and J by 0 bases, leaving 13 bases between them. The CDR3 region has the DNA TGTGCCAGCAGCTTAATTGGAGGGACGGCAACTAATGAAAAACTGTTTTTT. The encoded protein is CASSLIGGTATNEKLFF. Full variable domain (missing parts from reference TRBV7-9 and TRBJ1-4): DTGVSQNPRHKITKRGQNVTFRCDPISEHNRLYWYRQTLGQGPEFLTYFQNEAQLEKSRLLSDRFSAERPKGSFSTLEIQRTEQGDSAMYLCASSLIGGTATNEKLFFGSGTQLSVL.

This clonotype was seen only a few times. This chain uses TRBV20-1 with TRBJ1-6; possible D gene TRBD1, 5 bases. Germline V gene sequence: CDR1 DFQATT, CDR2 SNEGSKA (reference sequence). The CDR3 has 16 residues. Trimming removed 2 bases at V and 9 bases at J, with 20 bases between. The CDR3 loop reads CSARTGLSGYGSPLHF. As DNA, the CDR3 is TGCAGTGCTAGAACGGGGCTGAGCGGGTATGGTTCACCCCTCCACTTT.

V and J are TRBV6-1 and TRBJ1-6; D is perhaps TRBD1 (5 bases). The CDR3 is made up of 11 amino acids. The germline CDR1 and CDR2 sequences are MNHNS and SASEGT. V was pared by 5 bases and J by 12 bases, with 8 bases between. The CDR3 region is CASSTGLPLHF. In nucleotides, the CDR3 is TGTGCCAGCAGTACAGGCCTACCCCTCCACTTT.

The rearrangement links TRBV4-3 to TRBJ2-3, with 10 positions matching TRBD1. Per germline, CDR1 LGHNA and CDR2 YSLEER. This CDR3 is built from 19 residues. V shed 0 bases, J shed 5 bases, and the junction held 14 bases outside the gene matches. CDR3 in DNA: TGCGCCAGCAGCCAAGATAAGCTCGCCGGGACAGGGGCAGAAGATACGCAGTATTTT. Translation: CASSQDKLAGTGAEDTQYF.

The J gene is TRBJ1-2, the V gene TRBV20-1; D is perhaps TRBD1 (5 bases). Trimming took 3 bases from V and 0 from J, leaving 11 bases between them. Germline V gene lookup returns CDR1 DFQATT and CDR2 SNEGSKA (reference sequence). This CDR3 is built from 14 residues. Here the CDR3 reads CSARGQKPNYGYTF. CDR3 bases: TGCAGTGCTAGGGGGCAGAAACCTAACTATGGCTACACCTTC.

This clonotype was recorded a few times. This chain connects TRBV12-3 or TRBV12-4 to TRBJ2-1; D is perhaps TRBD2 (5 bases). This CDR3 region has 14 residues. V was trimmed by 6 bases and J by 5 bases, leaving 14 bases between them. CDR3: CASRLNTGNNEQFF. CDR3 bases: TGTGCCAGCAGATTAAACACGGGGAACAATGAGCAGTTCTTC.

This clonotype was recorded at least ten times. This sequence joins TRBV6-5 and TRBJ2-4, with 12 positions matching TRBD2. Trimming removed 5 bases from V and 7 bases from J; junction bases left unmatched: 6. This CDR3 is 15 amino acids long. The germline V gene has CDR1 MNHEY and CDR2 SVGAGI. This chain's CDR3 is CASSRTSGIRNIQYF. The CDR3 region has the DNA TGTGCCAGCAGTCGGACTAGCGGGATAAGGAACATTCAGTACTTC.

This clonotype has a handful of counts. This rearrangement joins TRBV12-3 or TRBV12-4 to TRBJ2-1; no clear D. V dropped 5 bases and J dropped 5 bases, with 16 bases sitting between them. This CDR3 is 15 amino acids long. The CDR3 nucleotides read TGTGCCAGCAGTCCGTATATACTGGCCCACAATGAGCAGTTCTTC. Translation: CASSPYILAHNEQFF.

The chain recombines TRBV4-3 with TRBJ2-7, with a possible D match to TRBD1 (6 bases). This CDR3 comprises 16 residues. The germline V and J ends were trimmed by 2 bases and 0 bases, with 14 bases remaining between them. Germline V gene sequence: CDR1 LGHNA, CDR2 YSLEER. CDR3 sequence reads: CASSQQRTGSSYEQYF. DNA for the CDR3: TGCGCCAGCAGCCAACAGAGAACAGGGAGCTCCTACGAGCAGTACTTC.

V and J are TRBV12-3 or TRBV12-4 and TRBJ2-7; TRBD1 matches at 8 bases. The DNA end is more similar to TRBJ2-5, so the J call may be wrong. This CDR3 has 16 amino acids. The CDR3 loop reads CASSLGGTGVEETQYF. The CDR3, as DNA: TGTGCCAGCAGTTTAGGAGGGACAGGAGTCGAAGAGACCCAGTACTTC.

This clonotype appeared a few times. The rearrangement joins TRBV5-1 to TRBJ2-5; the D gene is possibly TRBD2 (6 bases). The germline CDR1 and CDR2 sequences are SGHRS and YFSETQ. CDR3 length: 15 residues. V was clipped by 0 bases and J by 5 bases, with 14 bases between them. CDR3 region: CASSLASTGGETQYF. Here the CDR3 DNA reads TGCGCCAGCAGCTTGGCCTCTACTGGGGGGGAGACCCAGTACTTC.

This clonotype was seen more than once but under ten times. J is TRBJ2-1 and V is TRBV20-1; tentative D call: TRBD1 (5 bases). V lost 6 bases, J lost 0 bases, and 15 bases lay in between. This CDR3 spans 15 amino acids. Germline assignment: CDR1 DFQATT and CDR2 SNEGSKA (reference sequence). The CDR3 DNA sequence: TGCAGTGCCTTTAAACGGACAAACTCCTACAATGAGCAGTTCTTC. Translated: CSAFKRTNSYNEQFF.

This clonotype was detected a few times. The chain uses TRBV7-8 and TRBJ2-7, with 11 nucleotides matching TRBD2. Germline lookup yields CDR1 SGHVS and CDR2 FQNEAQ. J gave up 0 bases and V 4 bases, and 5 bases lay outside the gene matches. There are 16 residues in the CDR3. The CDR3: CASSSRTSGSSYEQYF. The CDR3 DNA is TGTGCCAGCAGCTCCCGAACTAGCGGGAGCTCCTACGAGCAGTACTTC.

The V gene is TRBV27, the J gene TRBJ2-3; TRBD2 agrees at 11 bases. V trimming: 5 bases; J trimming: 6 bases; junction bases outside the gene matches: 10. CDR3 length: 16 residues. Germline CDR1 MNHEY, CDR2 SMNVEV (reference sequence). CDR3 in DNA: TGTGCCAGCAGTGGATTACTAGCGGGAGTTGAGGATACGCAGTATTTT. Its protein is CASSGLLAGVEDTQYF.